What follows is one T cell receptor beta chain and its context. The entry originates in a study of cytotoxic CD8 clonotypes in ibrutinib-treated CLL. Cryopreserved PBMCs supplied about 2.1 micrograms of genomic DNA for TCR beta libraries. Data came from immunoSEQ multiplex PCR; TCRdb stores just in-frame clones and leaves some out. The repertoire holds nearly 85,000 clones, with 79% as singletons. This clonotype was sampled from a human donor with chronic lymphocytic leukemia. Sequenced material: PBMCs, taken after 12 months of ibrutinib treatment.

Here the CDR3 DNA reads TGTGCCAGCAGCGAGAGAACGGACGGCGGGGAGCTGTTTTTT. Protein product: CASSERTDGGELFF. J is TRBJ2-2 and V is TRBV6-1; no definite D call. Trimming shortened V by 6 bases and J by 7 bases, and 15 bases separated the two germline ends. The CDR3 is 14 residues long. Germline V CDR1 and CDR2: MNHNS, SASEGT.